The 6 T cell receptor beta chains given below trace back to one sample, sequenced in a study of blood T cell repertoires in COVID-19 (dated by TCRdb to the early 2020s). The library came from the immunoSEQ multiplex PCR assay. What TCRdb holds here is the immuneACCESS table cut down to in-frame rearrangements. Part of the clones is not present; checked against another copy, under half of the missing clones reflect an unresolved V gene, and the others are unexplained. This sample is represented by 150,000 to 200,000 clones; 75% to 80% of them were singletons. The ten most abundant clones make up about 25% of the sample. Source material: peripheral blood. The source is a woman in her 70s with acute or convalescent COVID-19.

The chain recombines TRBV5-6 with TRBJ2-1, with D perhaps matching TRBD2 (5 bases). Germline V lookup: CDR1 SGHDT, CDR2 YYEEEE. The CDR3 is 16 amino acids. V was clipped by 4 bases and J by 3 bases, with 17 bases between them. The DNA of the CDR3 is TGTGCCAGCAGCCCTTTAACTACGAGCGGCTACAATGAGCAGTTCTTC. Translating it yields CASSPLTTSGYNEQFF.

V and J are TRBV5-1 and TRBJ2-1; possibly TRBD2 for D (5 bases). Germline CDR1 and CDR2: SGHRS and YFSETQ. The V and J ends lost 1 base and 2 bases respectively, with 10 bases between them. The CDR3 has 15 residues. The CDR3 nucleotides are TGCGCCAGCAGCTTGAGACGGGATACCTACAATGAGCAGTTCTTC. Amino acids: CASSLRRDTYNEQFF.

The chain is built from TRBV9 and TRBJ2-1; 7 nucleotides agree with TRBD2. The CDR3 extends over 16 amino acids. Germline V CDR1 and CDR2: SGDLS, YYNGEE. V was clipped by 2 bases and J by 0 bases; unmatched bases: 5. CDR3 DNA: TGTGCCAGCAGCGTCGGCGGGAGTGACTCCTACAATGAGCAGTTCTTC. It codes for CASSVGGSDSYNEQFF.

The gene calls are TRBV2 and TRBJ1-1; 8 nucleotides line up with TRBD1. The junction had 3 bases not matched to a gene; V was cut back by 5 bases and J by 1 base. This CDR3 spans 14 amino acids. CDR1 is SNHLY and CDR2 is FYNNEI in the germline V gene. Here the CDR3 reads CASSLQGENTEAFF. In DNA form, the CDR3 reads TGTGCCAGCAGTTTACAGGGGGAGAACACTGAAGCTTTCTTT. The full variable domain, its missing parts supplied by reference TRBV2 and TRBJ1-1, is EPEVTQTPSHQVTQMGQEVILRCVPISNHLYFYWYRQILGQKVEFLVSFYNNEISEKSEIFDDQFSVERPDGSNFTLKIRSTKLEDSAMYFCASSLQGENTEAFFGQGTRLTVV.

This chain joins TRBV28 and TRBJ2-1, with D perhaps matching TRBD2 (5 bases). Germline V lookup: CDR1 MDHEN, CDR2 SYDVKM. With 1 base removed from V and 8 bases from J, the gap between germline ends came to 12 bases. CDR3 size: 14 residues. The CDR3 sequence: CASSLSVFGDEQFF. Here the CDR3 DNA reads TGTGCCAGCAGTTTATCGGTCTTCGGGGATGAGCAGTTCTTC.

This rearrangement joins TRBV19 to TRBJ2-7, with a weak D call TRBD2 (5 bases). The CDR3 spans 15 residues. Trimming took off 4 bases at V and 5 bases at J, with 18 bases between the two ends. The germline gives CDR1 LNHDA, CDR2 SQIVND (reference sequence). The CDR3 DNA sequence: TGTGCCAGTAGTAAACCATCCTCTGGAGCGGACGAGCAGTACTTC. Translated: CASSKPSSGADEQYF.